This T cell receptor (beta chain) came from a study of spatial heterogeneity in lung cancer. As for the study in general: Taken at a median of about 2 years after resection, follow-up PBMC samples underwent sequencing when available. Study conclusions and caveats: Ubiquitous expanded tumor TCRs were observed in blood more at resection than follow-up.

CDR3 size: 12 residues. CDR1 is SGHRS, CDR2 YFSETQ, per germline. V gave up 5 bases and J gave up 3 bases, with 5 bases separating them. This clonotype was observed a few times. The antigen is undetermined. The library protocol tagged each TCR cDNA with a unique molecular identifier. TCRdb analysed the 5' RACE reads with MiXCR anew, one entry per CDR3 protein. The table shows tens of thousands of distinct CDR3 sequences, with 8% to 9.5% occurring only once. Time point described: blood at routine non-recurrence follow-up after resection. TCRs were sequenced from unsorted whole RNA of tumor, nontumor lung or PBMC.

Sequenced material: PBMCs, taken at follow-up. The TCR comes from a female donor with early-stage non-small cell lung cancer. The V call is TRBV5-1, the J call TRBJ2-2; D not resolved. CDR3 nucleotides: TGCGCCAGCAGACTGGACACCGGGGAGCTGTTTTTT. Translation: CASRLDTGELFF.